Following are 11 T cell receptor beta chains from one sample sequenced in a study of T cells in Graves' hyperthyroidism and ophthalmopathy. Authors of the study amplified TCR beta CDR3 regions from RNA transcripts. First-round RT-PCR targeting the TCR CDR3 was performed with the HTBI primer set. TCRdb re-analysed the multiplex PCR reads in MiXCR, keeping a single row per CDR3 protein. The data contain hundreds of thousands of distinct CDR3 sequences, approximately 15% of them singletons. Sequencing was done on a sample of blood. The receptors were sampled from a woman in her twenties or thirties with Graves' hyperthyroidism.

This clonotype was recorded many times. The chain couples TRBV13 to TRBJ1-2; 8 positions match TRBD1. The CDR3 spans 15 residues. CDR1 PRHDT and CDR2 FYEKMQ come from the germline V gene (reference sequence). Trimming took 1 base from V and 3 from J; bases not matched to a gene: 4. CDR3 nucleotides: TGTGCCAGCAGCTTAGTTGCAGGGGGCGACTATGGCTACACCTTC. As protein: CASSLVAGGDYGYTF. Using reference TRBV13 and TRBJ1-2 for the parts outside the CDR3, the full variable domain is AAGVIQSPRHLIKEKRETATLKCYPIPRHDTVYWYQQGPGQDPQFLISFYEKMQSDKGSIPDRFSAQQFSDYHSELNMSSLELGDSALYFCASSLVAGGDYGYTFGSGTRLTVV.

This clonotype turned up a few times. This chain links TRBV20-1 with TRBJ2-3; unclear D gene. The germline V gene encodes CDR1 DFQATT and CDR2 SNEGSKA (reference sequence). This CDR3 spans 13 amino acids. The V and J ends lost 0 bases and 6 bases respectively, with 10 bases between them. The CDR3 nucleotides are TGCAGTGCTAGAGATCCCTCCTGGGATACGCAGTATTTT. It encodes CSARDPSWDTQYF.

This clonotype was found a few times. The chain joins TRBV24-1 to TRBJ2-1; TRBD2 agrees at 9 bases. The CDR3 length is 15 residues. Per the germline V gene, CDR1 is KGHDR and CDR2 is SFDVKD. The trim removed 3 bases at V and 7 bases at J, leaving 6 bases unmatched. CDR3 in DNA: TGTGCCACCAGTGATGGACTAGCGAACTTTAATGAGCAGTTCTTC. Protein: CATSDGLANFNEQFF.

The genes are TRBV19 and TRBJ1-4, with a tentative D call TRBD1 (5 bases). The CDR3 runs to 14 residues. Between the trimmed V and J ends, which lost 6 bases and 8 bases, there was a span of 16 bases. The germline V gene has CDR1 LNHDA and CDR2 SQIVND (reference sequence). DNA of the CDR3: TGTGCCAGTAGCCAGGGAGGCCACACCGAAAAACTGTTTTTT. The encoded protein is CASSQGGHTEKLFF.

At least ten counts were recorded for this clonotype. The chain links TRBV28 to TRBJ2-4; D might be TRBD2 (5 bases). Germline CDR1 and CDR2: MDHEN and SYDVKM. The CDR3 totals 19 residues. Trimming pared 4 bases from V and 1 base from J, leaving 23 bases between. CDR3 sequence: CASSSPFPLRGLAKNIQYF. DNA of the CDR3: TGTGCCAGCAGTTCCCCCTTCCCCCTTCGCGGGTTGGCCAAAAACATTCAGTACTTC.

There are many counts of this clonotype. This chain connects TRBV2 to TRBJ1-4; weak D call: TRBD1 (6 bases). Germline lookup yields CDR1 SNHLY and CDR2 FYNNEI. V was cut by 6 bases and J by 4 bases, with 15 bases left in between. This CDR3 is built from 15 residues. CDR3 DNA sequence: TGTGCCAGCAGGAAGATCGACAGGAGTAATGAAAAACTGTTTTTT. It is translated as CASRKIDRSNEKLFF. The full variable domain, completed using reference TRBV2 and TRBJ1-4, is EPEVTQTPSHQVTQMGQEVILRCVPISNHLYFYWYRQILGQKVEFLVSFYNNEISEKSEIFDDQFSVERPDGSNFTLKIRSTKLEDSAMYFCASRKIDRSNEKLFFGSGTQLSVL.

This clonotype was detected many times. This chain links TRBV28 with TRBJ2-2, with TRBD2 identical over 11 bases. J gave up 2 bases and V 2 bases, and 10 bases lay outside the gene matches. Per the germline V gene, CDR1 is MDHEN and CDR2 is SYDVKM. The CDR3 sequence is 19 residues long. The CDR3 DNA sequence: TGTGCCAGCAGTTTAATCAGAGCTACTAGCGGGAGAAACACCGGGGAGCTGTTTTTT. It encodes CASSLIRATSGRNTGELFF.

This clonotype was counted at least ten times. The chain is built from TRBV12-3 or TRBV12-4 and TRBJ2-2; maybe TRBD1 (7 bases). The CDR3 spans 14 residues. V shed 5 bases and J shed 6 bases, with 13 bases lying between them. The CDR3 bases are TGTGCCAGCAGTGTTGACAGGGAGGCCGGGGAGCTGTTTTTT. Encoded protein: CASSVDREAGELFF.

This clonotype was picked up a small number of times. The chain recombines TRBV12-3 or TRBV12-4 with TRBJ1-2; no definite D call. The CDR3 sequence is 14 residues long. V gave up 1 base and J gave up 6 bases, with 12 bases separating them. The CDR3 nucleotides are TGTGCCAGCAGTTTAGGAGGGCGGGTGCATGGCTACACCTTC. This sequence encodes CASSLGGRVHGYTF.

This clonotype was seen at least ten times. The rearrangement links TRBV18 to TRBJ1-6; tentatively, D is TRBD1 (5 bases). CDR3 size: 15 residues. CDR1 and CDR2 (germline): KGHSH, LQKENI. Trimming pared 5 bases from V and 8 bases from J, leaving 16 bases between. The CDR3 reads CASSSRGRSDSPLHF. CDR3 DNA sequence: TGTGCCAGCTCATCGCGGGGACGGTCCGATTCACCCCTCCACTTT.

This clonotype was recorded at least ten times. The V call is TRBV28, the J call TRBJ2-7; a possible D gene is TRBD1 (5 bases). V lost 6 bases and J 6 bases, leaving 18 bases between the germline ends. This CDR3 is built from 14 residues. Per the germline V gene, CDR1 is MDHEN and CDR2 is SYDVKM. The chain's CDR3 is CASSPPPGLSEQYF. CDR3 nucleotide sequence: TGTGCCAGCAGCCCCCCGCCAGGGTTGAGCGAGCAGTACTTC.